The 6 T cell receptor beta chains below come from one sample, sequenced in a study of T-cell reconstitution after alpha-beta-depleted transplantation in children. The library targeted TCRbeta and was prepared with unique molecular identifiers. TCRdb reprocessed the PCR reads via MiXCR and lists one record per CDR3 protein. The table includes fewer than 200,000 distinct CDR3 sequences, around 6.8% detected once. The sequencing used PBMCs from the stem cell graft donor, collected from the stem cell graft. These receptors were obtained from a human donor who donated a stem cell graft to a child with Wiskott-Aldrich syndrome.

In DNA form, the CDR3 reads TGTGCCAGCGGGAGAAAAGAATTAACCTACGAGCAGTACTTC. Its translation is CASGRKELTYEQYF. This chain connects TRBV7-8 to TRBJ2-7, with D possibly matching TRBD2 (5 bases). Per germline, CDR1 SGHVS and CDR2 FQNEAQ. The CDR3 extends over 14 amino acids. V was pared by 8 bases and J by 2 bases, with 16 bases between.

The sample holds many counts of this clonotype. The V gene is TRBV6-5, the J gene TRBJ2-5; D remains ambiguous. From germline, CDR1 is MNHEY and CDR2 SVGAGI. The germline V and J ends were trimmed by 2 bases and 5 bases, with 15 bases remaining between them. The CDR3 runs to 15 residues. CDR3 loop: CASSYEEGAPETQYF. The CDR3 DNA follows: TGTGCCAGCAGTTACGAGGAAGGTGCCCCGGAGACCCAGTACTTC.

The chain joins TRBV4-2 to TRBJ2-1; no firm D call. CDR1 is LGHNA, CDR2 YNFKEQ, per germline. Between the trimmed V and J ends, which lost 4 bases and 0 bases, there was a span of 13 bases. The CDR3 covers 16 residues. For the CDR3, the DNA is TGTGCCAGCAGCCCCTGGCTCCTCAGCTCCTACAATGAGCAGTTCTTC. Encoded protein: CASSPWLLSSYNEQFF.

This clonotype appeared many times. This rearrangement joins TRBV29-1 to TRBJ2-7, with 10 bases lining up with TRBD2. J gave up 3 bases and V 7 bases, and 3 bases lay outside the gene matches. Per the germline V gene, CDR1 is SQVTM and CDR2 is ANQGSEA. The CDR3 has 12 amino acids. The CDR3 DNA sequence: TGCAGCGCCAGGACTAGCGGCTACGAGCAGTACTTC. Its protein product is CSARTSGYEQYF.

This clonotype was detected many times. The chain is built from TRBV19 and TRBJ1-5; TRBD1 is a possible D gene (6 bases). The CDR3 has 13 residues. From germline, CDR1 is LNHDA and CDR2 SQIVND (reference sequence). Trimming shortened V by 2 bases and J by 5 bases, and 7 bases separated the two germline ends. The CDR3 spells CASSIKGDQPQHF. For the CDR3, the DNA is TGTGCCAGTAGTATAAAGGGGGATCAGCCCCAGCATTTT.

This clonotype was counted ten times or more. The CDR3 sequence is CASSLATDSGGVAKNIQYF. In DNA, the CDR3 is TGTGCCAGCAGCTTAGCGACGGATAGCGGGGGGGTTGCCAAAAACATTCAGTACTTC. The chain combines TRBV7-8 with TRBJ2-4; 11 bases fit TRBD2. Germline CDR1 reads SGHVS; CDR2 reads FQNEAQ. The CDR3 is 19 residues long. Losses at the gene ends were 0 bases for V and 1 base for J; bases not matched to a gene: 8.